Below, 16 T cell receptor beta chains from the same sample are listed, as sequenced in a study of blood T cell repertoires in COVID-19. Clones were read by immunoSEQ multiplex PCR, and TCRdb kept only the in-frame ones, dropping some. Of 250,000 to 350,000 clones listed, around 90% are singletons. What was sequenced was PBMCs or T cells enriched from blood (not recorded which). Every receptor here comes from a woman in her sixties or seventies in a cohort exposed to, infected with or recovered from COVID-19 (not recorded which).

For the CDR3, the DNA is TGTGCCTGGAGTGTCCCACAGGGGAATCAGCCCCAGCATTTT. It is translated as CAWSVPQGNQPQHF. The rearrangement links TRBV30 to TRBJ1-5; 7 bases agree with TRBD1. Germline CDR1 GTSNPN, CDR2 SVGIG (reference sequence). With 0 bases clipped from V and 4 bases from J, the junction kept 3 bases outside the gene matches. The CDR3 runs to 14 residues. The variable domain in full, with the rest retrieved from reference TRBV30 and TRBJ1-5, is SQTIHQWPATLVQPVGSPLSLECTVEGTSNPNLYWYRQAAGRGLQLLFYSVGIGQISSEVPQNLSASRPQDRQFILSSKKLLLSDSGFYLCAWSVPQGNQPQHFGDGTRLSIL.

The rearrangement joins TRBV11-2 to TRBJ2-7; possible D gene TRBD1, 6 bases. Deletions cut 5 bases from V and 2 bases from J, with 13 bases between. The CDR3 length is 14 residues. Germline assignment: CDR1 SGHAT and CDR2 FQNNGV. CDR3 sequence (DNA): TGTGCCAGCAGCCCCGGGGACACCCCCTACGAGCAGTACTTC. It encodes CASSPGDTPYEQYF.

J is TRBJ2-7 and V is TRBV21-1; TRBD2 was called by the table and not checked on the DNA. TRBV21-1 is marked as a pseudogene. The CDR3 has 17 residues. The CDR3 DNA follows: TGTGCCAGCAGCGGACGGACTAGCGGGAGAGGGTTAGGGGAGCAGTACTTC. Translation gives CASSGRTSGRGLGEQYF.

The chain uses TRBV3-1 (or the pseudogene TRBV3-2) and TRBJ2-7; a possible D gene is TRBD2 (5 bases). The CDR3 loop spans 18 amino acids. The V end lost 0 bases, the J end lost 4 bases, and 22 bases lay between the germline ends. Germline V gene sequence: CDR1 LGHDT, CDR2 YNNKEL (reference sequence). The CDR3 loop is CASSQDGRRVDRRYEQYF. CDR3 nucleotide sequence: TGTGCCAGCAGCCAAGATGGGCGGCGGGTCGACCGAAGGTACGAGCAGTACTTC.

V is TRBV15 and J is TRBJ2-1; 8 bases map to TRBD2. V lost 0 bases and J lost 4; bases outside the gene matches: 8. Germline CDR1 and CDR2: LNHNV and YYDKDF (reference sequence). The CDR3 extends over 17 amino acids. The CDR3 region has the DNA TGTGCCACCAGCAGAGATCCCCAAGCGGGAGTATACAATGAGCAGTTCTTC. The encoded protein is CATSRDPQAGVYNEQFF.

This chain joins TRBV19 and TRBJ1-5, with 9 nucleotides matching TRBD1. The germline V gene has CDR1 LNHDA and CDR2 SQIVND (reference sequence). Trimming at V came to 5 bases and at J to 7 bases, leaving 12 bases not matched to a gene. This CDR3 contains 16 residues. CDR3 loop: CASSGEQGAWVQPQHF. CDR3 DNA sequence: TGTGCCAGTAGTGGAGAACAGGGGGCGTGGGTGCAGCCCCAGCATTTT.

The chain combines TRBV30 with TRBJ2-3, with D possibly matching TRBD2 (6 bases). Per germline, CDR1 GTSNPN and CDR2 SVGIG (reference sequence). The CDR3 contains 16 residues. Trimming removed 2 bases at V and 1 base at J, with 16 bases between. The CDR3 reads CAWSIWAGMGTDTQYF. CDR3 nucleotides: TGTGCCTGGAGTATCTGGGCGGGGATGGGCACAGATACGCAGTATTTT. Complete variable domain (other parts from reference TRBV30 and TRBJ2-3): SQTIHQWPATLVQPVGSPLSLECTVEGTSNPNLYWYRQAAGRGLQLLFYSVGIGQISSEVPQNLSASRPQDRQFILSSKKLLLSDSGFYLCAWSIWAGMGTDTQYFGPGTRLTVL.

CDR3 sequence reads: CASSLDRGNTGELFF. CDR3 DNA sequence: TGTGCCAGCAGCTTAGACAGGGGGAACACCGGGGAGCTGTTTTTT. V is TRBV7-9 and J is TRBJ2-2; the match to TRBD1 covers 7 bases. From germline, CDR1 is SEHNR and CDR2 FQNEAQ (reference sequence). CDR3 length: 15 amino acids. J lost 1 base, V lost 1 base, and 0 bases had no gene match.

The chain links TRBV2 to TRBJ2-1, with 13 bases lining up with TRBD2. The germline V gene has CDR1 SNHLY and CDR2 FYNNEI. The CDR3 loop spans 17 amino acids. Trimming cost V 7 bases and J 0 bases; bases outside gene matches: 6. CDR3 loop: CASKGGLAGSSYNEQFF. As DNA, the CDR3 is TGTGCCAGCAAGGGGGGACTAGCGGGAAGCTCCTACAATGAGCAGTTCTTC.

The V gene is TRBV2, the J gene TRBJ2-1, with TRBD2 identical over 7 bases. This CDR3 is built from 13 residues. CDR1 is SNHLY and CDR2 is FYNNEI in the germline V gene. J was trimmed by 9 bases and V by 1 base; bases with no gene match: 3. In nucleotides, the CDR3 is TGTGCCAGCAGTGAAGGGACTAGATCTGAGCAGTTCTTC. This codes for CASSEGTRSEQFF. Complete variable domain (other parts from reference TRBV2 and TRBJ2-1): EPEVTQTPSHQVTQMGQEVILRCVPISNHLYFYWYRQILGQKVEFLVSFYNNEISEKSEIFDDQFSVERPDGSNFTLKIRSTKLEDSAMYFCASSEGTRSEQFFGPGTRLTVL.

The CDR3 region is CASRDKDSSYNEQFF. Here the CDR3 DNA reads TGTGCCAGCAGGGATAAGGACAGTTCCTACAATGAGCAGTTCTTC. This sequence joins TRBV28 and TRBJ2-1; tentative D call: TRBD1 (6 bases). Germline V CDR1 and CDR2: MDHEN, SYDVKM. The CDR3 length is 15 residues. V lost 6 bases, J lost 1 base, and 13 bases lay in between.

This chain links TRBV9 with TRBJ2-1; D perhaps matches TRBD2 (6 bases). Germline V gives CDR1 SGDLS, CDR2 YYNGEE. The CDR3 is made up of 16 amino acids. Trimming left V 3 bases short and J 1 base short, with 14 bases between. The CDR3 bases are TGTGCCAGCAGCGAGAGGGTTGCGGGGTCCTACAATGAGCAGTTCTTC. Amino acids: CASSERVAGSYNEQFF. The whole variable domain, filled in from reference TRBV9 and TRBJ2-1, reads DSGVTQTPKHLITATGQRVTLRCSPRSGDLSVYWYQQSLDQGLQFLIQYYNGEERAKGNILERFSAQQFPDLHSELNLSSLELGDSALYFCASSERVAGSYNEQFFGPGTRLTVL.

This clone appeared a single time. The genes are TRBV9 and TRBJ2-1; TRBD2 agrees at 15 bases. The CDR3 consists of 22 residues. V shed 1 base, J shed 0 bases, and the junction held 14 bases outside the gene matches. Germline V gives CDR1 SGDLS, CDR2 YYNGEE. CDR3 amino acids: CASSVRLTGLAGGHGSYNEQFF. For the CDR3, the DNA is TGTGCCAGCAGCGTACGGCTCACGGGACTAGCGGGAGGTCACGGCTCCTACAATGAGCAGTTCTTC.

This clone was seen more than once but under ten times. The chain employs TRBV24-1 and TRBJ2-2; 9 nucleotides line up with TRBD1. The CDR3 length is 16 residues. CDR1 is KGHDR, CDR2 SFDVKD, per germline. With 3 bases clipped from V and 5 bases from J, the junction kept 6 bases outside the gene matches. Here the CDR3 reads CATSDTDRGRTGELFF. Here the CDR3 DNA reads TGTGCCACCAGTGATACTGACAGGGGGAGGACCGGGGAGCTGTTTTTT.

CDR3 loop: CAWSVESGGWINEKLFF. Here the CDR3 DNA reads TGTGCCTGGAGTGTAGAGTCAGGGGGTTGGATAAATGAAAAACTGTTTTTT. The J gene is TRBJ1-4, the V gene TRBV30; 7 bases fit TRBD1. The CDR3 loop spans 17 amino acids. Germline-derived CDR1 and CDR2 are GTSNPN and SVGIG (reference sequence). The junction had 12 bases not matched to a gene; V was cut back by 0 bases and J by 5 bases.

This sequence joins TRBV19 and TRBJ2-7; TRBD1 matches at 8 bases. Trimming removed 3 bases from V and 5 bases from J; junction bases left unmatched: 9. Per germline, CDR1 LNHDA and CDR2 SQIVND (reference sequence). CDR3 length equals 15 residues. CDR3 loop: CASSIARGRLDEQYF. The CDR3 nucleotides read TGTGCCAGTAGTATTGCCAGGGGGCGCCTCGACGAGCAGTACTTC.